The rows below give T cell receptor beta chains drawn from one sample of a study of T cells in localized non-small cell lung cancer. Assay: immunoSEQ multiplex PCR; the TCRdb copy retains only in-frame clones and omits some. The top ten hold about 1.5% of the sample, which has about 74,000 clones, roughly 84% seen once. The source was peripheral blood, collected before any cancer treatment. Receptors originate from a female donor at least 60 years old with stage I lung adenocarcinoma. The CDR3 runs from the conserved cysteine through the conserved F or W. The D gene is left open where the match is weak. Size tells how often a clone was seen (once, few, many) or the class of an expanded clone, and some rows leave it out.

-,TRBJ1-2,TRBV11-2,-,TGTGCCAGCAGCTCGGGTCCCAACTATGGCTACACCTTC,CASSSGPNYGYTF
-,TRBJ1-1,TRBV7-3,-,TGTGCCAGCAGCTTAGTAGTGAACACTGAAGCTTTCTTT,CASSLVVNTEAFF
-,TRBJ2-5,TRBV7-2,TRBD2,TGTGCCAGCAGCACGGGACTAGCGGGAGGGGAGACCCAGTACTTC,CASSTGLAGGETQYF
-,TRBJ2-2,TRBV25-1,TRBD2,TGTGCCAGCAGTGATCAGGGTAGCGGGAGGTACACCGGGGAGCTGTTTTTT,CASSDQGSGRYTGELFF
-,TRBJ1-1,TRBV18,TRBD1,TGTGCCAGCTCACAGGCAGGGGGCAGGAACACTGAAGCTTTCTTT,CASSQAGGRNTEAFF
-,TRBJ1-2,TRBV6-5,-,TGTGCCACCTACACCCCACAGGGACACTATGGCTACACCTTC,CATYTPQGHYGYTF
-,TRBJ2-7,TRBV4-3,-,TGCGCCAGCAGCCAAAGGCTTGCGGGCAGTGGGGATTTCTACGAGCAGTACTTC,CASSQRLAGSGDFYEQYF
-,TRBJ2-5,TRBV10-3,TRBD2,TGTGCCATCGGTCCGGGGGAGGGTCAAGAGACCCAGTACTTC,CAIGPGEGQETQYF
-,TRBJ1-4,TRBV14,-,TGTGCCAGCAGCCCCCGTCTAATAGCCAGCGAAAAACTGTTTTTT,CASSPRLIASEKLFF
medium-sized,TRBJ2-7,TRBV7-2,-,TGTGCCAGCAGCTTAATGCGGGACTCCTACGAGCAGTACTTC,CASSLMRDSYEQYF
-,TRBJ2-7,TRBV18,TRBD2,TGTGCCAGCTCACCACCGACGGGACTAAGCTACGAGCAGTACTTC,CASSPPTGLSYEQYF
-,TRBJ2-1,TRBV2,TRBD2,TGTGCCAGCAGTGGACTAGCGGGAGTGGGTAATGAGCAGTTCTTC,CASSGLAGVGNEQFF
-,TRBJ2-6,TRBV7-3,-,TGTGCCAGCAGCTTATACCCACTGGAGACTGGGGCCAACGTCCTGACTTTC,CASSLYPLETGANVLTF
-,TRBJ1-5,TRBV6-6,TRBD1,TGTGCCAGCACTCAGTTTACAGGGGGCAATCAGCCCCAGCATTTT,CASTQFTGGNQPQHF
-,TRBJ1-4,TRBV7-9,-,TGTGCCAGCAGCTTAGTCCGGGAAAAACTGTTTTTT,CASSLVREKLFF
-,TRBJ2-1,TRBV10-3,TRBD2,TGTGCCATCAGTGAGTCGCCCGGGAGGGAGGGTGAGCAGTTCTTC,CAISESPGREGEQFF
-,TRBJ1-2,TRBV7-3,-,TGTGCCAGCAGCCCAAACAGGGAATGGGCGTATGGCTACACCTTC,CASSPNREWAYGYTF
-,TRBJ1-4,TRBV13,-,TGTGCCAGCAGCTTAAGGATGGCTCATGAAAAACTGTTTTTT,CASSLRMAHEKLFF
-,TRBJ2-2,TRBV19,TRBD1,TGTGCCACGGGACAGGGGTCGGGCACCGGGGAGCTGTTTTTT,CATGQGSGTGELFF
-,TRBJ2-1,TRBV6-4,-,TGTGCCAGCAGTGAGTATGGCCTTGAGGCGCAGTTCTTC,CASSEYGLEAQFF
-,TRBJ2-2,TRBV11-2,-,TGTGCCAGCAGCTTAATACCGGAAGCTAACACCGGGGAGCTGTTTTTT,CASSLIPEANTGELFF
few,TRBJ2-2,TRBV6-5,-,TGTGCCAGCAGTCGGTCGCGGGTGAACACCGGGGAGCTGTTTTTT,CASSRSRVNTGELFF
-,TRBJ1-1,TRBV19,TRBD1,TGTGCCAGTAGTATCCGCCGGGACAGCGACACTGAAGCTTTCTTT,CASSIRRDSDTEAFF
-,TRBJ1-6,TRBV9,TRBD1,TGTGCCAGCAGCGTATTTTCGCAGGGGGCGTCTGCTTCACCCCTCCACTTT,CASSVFSQGASASPLHF
few,TRBJ1-4,TRBV6-5,TRBD1,TGTGCCAGCAGTTACTCGGGACAGGATAATGAAAAACTGTTTTTT,CASSYSGQDNEKLFF
-,TRBJ1-5,TRBV19,-,TGTGCCAGTAGTTTCCAGACCAATCAGCCCCAGCATTTT,CASSFQTNQPQHF
-,TRBJ1-4,TRBV29-1,-,TGCAGCGTTGAGTTCGGGGAAAAACTGTTTTTT,CSVEFGEKLFF
-,TRBJ1-2,TRBV7-9,-,TGTGCCAGCAGTCAGACCGGGTTATCCGGCTACACCTTC,CASSQTGLSGYTF
-,TRBJ1-5,TRBV6-5,-,TGTGCCAGCAGTTACGGGCAGCTTACTCCCCAGCATTTT,CASSYGQLTPQHF
-,TRBJ1-1,TRBV19,TRBD1,TGTGCCAGTAGTCTCACAGGGGGCACTGAAGCTTTCTTT,CASSLTGGTEAFF
once,TRBJ2-2,TRBV2,-,TGTGCCAGCAGCCAACAGGGAACCGGGGAGCTGTTTTTT,CASSQQGTGELFF